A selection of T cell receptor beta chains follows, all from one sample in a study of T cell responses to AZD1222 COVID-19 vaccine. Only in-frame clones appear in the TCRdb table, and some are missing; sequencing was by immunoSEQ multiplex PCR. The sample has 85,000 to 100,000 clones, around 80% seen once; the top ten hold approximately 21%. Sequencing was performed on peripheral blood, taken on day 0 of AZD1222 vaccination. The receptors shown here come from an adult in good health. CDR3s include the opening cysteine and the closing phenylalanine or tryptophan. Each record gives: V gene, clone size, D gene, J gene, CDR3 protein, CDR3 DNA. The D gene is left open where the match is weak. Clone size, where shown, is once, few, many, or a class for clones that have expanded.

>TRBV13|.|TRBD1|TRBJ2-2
CARFPRDRGAGELFF
TGTGCCCGCTTCCCCCGGGACAGGGGAGCCGGGGAGCTGTTTTTT
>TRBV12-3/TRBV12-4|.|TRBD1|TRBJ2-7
CASSGGQFYEQYF
TGTGCCAGCAGTGGGGGACAGTTCTACGAGCAGTACTTC
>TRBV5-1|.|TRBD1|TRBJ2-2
CASRTGTGTTGELFF
TGCGCCAGCAGAACCGGGACAGGGACCACCGGGGAGCTGTTTTTT
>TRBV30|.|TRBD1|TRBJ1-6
CAWRWDSGIGPLHF
TGTGCCTGGAGGTGGGACAGCGGGATAGGACCCCTCCACTTT
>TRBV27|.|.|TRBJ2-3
CASRPATGKQYF
TGTGCCAGCAGGCCCGCGACAGGAAAGCAGTATTTT
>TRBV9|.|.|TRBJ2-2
CASSVEGVSTGELFF
TGTGCCAGCAGCGTAGAAGGGGTCAGCACCGGGGAGCTGTTTTTT
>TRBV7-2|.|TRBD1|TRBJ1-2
CASSPRGTGMGYGYTF
TGTGCCAGCAGCCCGCGAGGGACAGGAATGGGCTATGGCTACACCTTC
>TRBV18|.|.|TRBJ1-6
CASSPYSNNSKFHF
TGTGCCAGCTCACCATACAGCAACAATTCGAAATTCCACTTT
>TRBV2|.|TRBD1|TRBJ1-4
CASSGTGGGGEKLFF
TGTGCCAGCAGTGGGACAGGGGGTGGTGGTGAAAAACTGTTTTTT
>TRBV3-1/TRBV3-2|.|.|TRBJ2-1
CASSRALGLEQFF
TGTGCCAGCAGCCGAGCCCTAGGACTTGAGCAGTTCTTC
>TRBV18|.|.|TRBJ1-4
CASLRGLNEKLFF
TGTGCCAGCCTTCGGGGGCTTAATGAAAAACTGTTTTTT
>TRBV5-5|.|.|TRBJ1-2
CASSWTAQGGYGYTF
TGTGCCAGCAGCTGGACAGCCCAAGGAGGTTATGGCTACACCTTC
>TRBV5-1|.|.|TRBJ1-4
CASSLATGANEKLFF
TGCGCCAGCAGCTTGGCGACAGGAGCTAATGAAAAACTGTTTTTT
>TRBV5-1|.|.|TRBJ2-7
CASSLDPSSYEQYF
TGCGCCAGCAGCTTGGATCCTTCGTCCTACGAGCAGTACTTC
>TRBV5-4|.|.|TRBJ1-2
CASSLERGYGYTF
TGTGCCAGCAGCTTGGAGAGAGGTTATGGCTACACCTTC
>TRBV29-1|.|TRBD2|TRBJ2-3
CSLGLAGDTQYF
TGCAGCCTAGGACTAGCGGGAGATACGCAGTATTTT
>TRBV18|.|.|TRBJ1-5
CASSPRSSQPQHF
TGTGCCAGCTCACCACGTTCTTCCCAGCCCCAGCATTTT
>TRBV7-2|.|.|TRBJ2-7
CASSPRPGAVSSYEQYF
TGTGCCAGCAGCCCCCGCCCTGGGGCGGTAAGCTCCTACGAGCAGTACTTC
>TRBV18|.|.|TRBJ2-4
CASSPPARENIQYF
TGTGCCAGCTCACCTCCCGCTCGGGAAAACATTCAGTACTTC
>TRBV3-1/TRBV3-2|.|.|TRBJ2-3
CASSQRQTDTQYF
TGTGCCAGCAGCCAAAGACAAACAGATACGCAGTATTTT
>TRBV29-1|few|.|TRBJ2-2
CSVRDEGDTGELFF
TGCAGCGTTCGGGACGAGGGGGACACCGGGGAGCTGTTTTTT
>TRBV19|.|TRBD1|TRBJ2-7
CASRGGQGYEQYF
TGTGCCAGTAGAGGGGGACAGGGCTACGAGCAGTACTTC
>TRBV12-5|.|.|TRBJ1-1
CASGPRNTEAFF
TGTGCTAGTGGGCCCAGGAACACTGAAGCTTTCTTT
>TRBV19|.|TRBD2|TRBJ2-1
CASSISLAGDSSYNEQFF
TGTGCCAGTAGTATTAGTCTAGCGGGAGATTCCTCCTACAATGAGCAGTTCTTC
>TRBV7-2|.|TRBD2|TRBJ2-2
CASSSYLRGGAGELFF
TGTGCCAGCAGCTCTTACCTGCGGGGAGGGGCCGGGGAGCTGTTTTTT
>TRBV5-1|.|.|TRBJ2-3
CASSVPGQDTQYF
TGCGCCAGCAGCGTCCCGGGCCAGGATACGCAGTATTTT
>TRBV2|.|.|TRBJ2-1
CASSKDSYNEQFF
TGTGCCAGCAGCAAAGACAGCTACAATGAGCAGTTCTTC
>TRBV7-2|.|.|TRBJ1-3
CASSLGGPGGDTIYF
TGTGCCAGCAGCTTAGGGGGGCCTGGTGGGGACACCATATATTTT
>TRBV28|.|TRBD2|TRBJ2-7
CASSELAGGTYEQYF
TGTGCCAGCAGCGAACTAGCGGGAGGTACCTACGAGCAGTACTTC